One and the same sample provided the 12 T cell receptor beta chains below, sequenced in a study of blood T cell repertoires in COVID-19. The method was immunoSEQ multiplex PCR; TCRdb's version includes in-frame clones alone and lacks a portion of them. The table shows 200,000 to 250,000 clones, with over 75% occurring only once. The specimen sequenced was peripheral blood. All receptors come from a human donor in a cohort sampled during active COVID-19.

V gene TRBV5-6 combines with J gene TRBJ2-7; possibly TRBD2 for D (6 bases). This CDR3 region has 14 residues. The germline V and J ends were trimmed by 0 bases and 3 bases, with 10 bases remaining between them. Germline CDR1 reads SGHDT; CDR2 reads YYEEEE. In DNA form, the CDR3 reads TGTGCCAGCAGCTTGGCCCTTAGCGGCTACGAGCAGTACTTC. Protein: CASSLALSGYEQYF.

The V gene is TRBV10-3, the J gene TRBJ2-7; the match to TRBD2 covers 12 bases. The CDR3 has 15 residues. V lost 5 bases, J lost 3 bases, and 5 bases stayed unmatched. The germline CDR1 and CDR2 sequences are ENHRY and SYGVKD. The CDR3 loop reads CAISKLAGGFYEQYF. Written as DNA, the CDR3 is TGTGCCATCAGTAAACTAGCGGGGGGCTTCTACGAGCAGTACTTC.

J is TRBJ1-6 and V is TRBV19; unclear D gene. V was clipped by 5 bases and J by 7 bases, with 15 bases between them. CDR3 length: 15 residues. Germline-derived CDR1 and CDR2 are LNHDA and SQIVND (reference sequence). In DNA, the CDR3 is TGTGCCAGTAGTGTTCGGCAGGCGATGAATTCACCCCTCCACTTT. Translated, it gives CASSVRQAMNSPLHF.

CDR3 loop: CASSPGTGFYEQYF. CDR3 nucleotide sequence: TGTGCCAGCTCACCCGGGACAGGGTTCTACGAGCAGTACTTC. The rearrangement links TRBV18 to TRBJ2-7; the match to TRBD1 covers 9 bases. This CDR3 has 14 residues. The V gene's germline CDR1 is KGHSH and CDR2 LQKENI. The J segment lost 3 bases and the V segment lost 3 bases, leaving 3 bases of the junction unmatched.

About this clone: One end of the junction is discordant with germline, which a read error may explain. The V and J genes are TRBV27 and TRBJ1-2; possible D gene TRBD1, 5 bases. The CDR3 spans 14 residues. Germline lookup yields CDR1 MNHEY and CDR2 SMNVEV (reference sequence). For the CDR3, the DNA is TGTGCCAGCCGTTTCTTGACGGCAGGGCATGGCTACACCTTC. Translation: CASRFLTAGHGYTF.

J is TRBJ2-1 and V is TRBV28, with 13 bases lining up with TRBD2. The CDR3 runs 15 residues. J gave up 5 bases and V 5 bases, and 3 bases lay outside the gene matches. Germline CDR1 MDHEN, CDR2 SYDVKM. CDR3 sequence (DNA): TGTGCCAGCAGTCTAGGACTAGCGGGAGACAATGAGCAGTTCTTC. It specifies CASSLGLAGDNEQFF.

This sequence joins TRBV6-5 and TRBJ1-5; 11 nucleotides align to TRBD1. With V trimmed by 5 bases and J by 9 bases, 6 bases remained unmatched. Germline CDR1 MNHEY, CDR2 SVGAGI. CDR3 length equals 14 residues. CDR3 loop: CASSPDRGLGPQHF. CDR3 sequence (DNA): TGTGCCAGCAGTCCGGACAGGGGGCTGGGGCCCCAGCATTTT.

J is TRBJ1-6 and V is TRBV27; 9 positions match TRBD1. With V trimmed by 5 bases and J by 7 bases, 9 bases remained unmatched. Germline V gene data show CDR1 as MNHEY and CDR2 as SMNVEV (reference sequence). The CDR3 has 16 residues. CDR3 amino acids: CASSGFGQGLNSPLHF. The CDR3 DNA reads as TGTGCCAGCAGTGGTTTTGGACAGGGGTTAAATTCACCCCTCCACTTT.

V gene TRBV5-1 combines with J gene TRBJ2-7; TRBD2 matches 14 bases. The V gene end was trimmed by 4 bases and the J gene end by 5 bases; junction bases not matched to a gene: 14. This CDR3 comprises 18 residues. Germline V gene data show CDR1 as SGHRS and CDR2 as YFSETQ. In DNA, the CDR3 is TGCGCCAGCAGCCTATCCGGGACTAGCGGGAGTAGTCTCCACGAGCAGTACTTC. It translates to CASSLSGTSGSSLHEQYF. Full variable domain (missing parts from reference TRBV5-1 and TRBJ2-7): KAGVTQTPRYLIKTRGQQVTLSCSPISGHRSVSWYQQTPGQGLQFLFEYFSETQRNKGNFPGRFSGRQFSNSRSEMNVSTLELGDSALYLCASSLSGTSGSSLHEQYFGPGTRLTVT.

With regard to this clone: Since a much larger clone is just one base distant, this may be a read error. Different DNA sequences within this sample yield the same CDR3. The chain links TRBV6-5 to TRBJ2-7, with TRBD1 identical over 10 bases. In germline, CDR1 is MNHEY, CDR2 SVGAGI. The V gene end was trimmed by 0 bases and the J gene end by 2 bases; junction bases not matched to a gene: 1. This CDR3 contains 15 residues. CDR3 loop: CASSYSDRGTYEQYF. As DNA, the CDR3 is TGTGCCAGCAGTTACTCGGACAGGGGGACCTACGAGCAGTACTTC.

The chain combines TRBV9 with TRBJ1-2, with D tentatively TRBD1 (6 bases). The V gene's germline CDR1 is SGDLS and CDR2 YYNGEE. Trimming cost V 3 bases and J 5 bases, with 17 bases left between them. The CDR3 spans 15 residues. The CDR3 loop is CASSAHRVTLYGYTF. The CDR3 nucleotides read TGTGCCAGCAGCGCCCACAGGGTGACCCTTTATGGCTACACCTTC.

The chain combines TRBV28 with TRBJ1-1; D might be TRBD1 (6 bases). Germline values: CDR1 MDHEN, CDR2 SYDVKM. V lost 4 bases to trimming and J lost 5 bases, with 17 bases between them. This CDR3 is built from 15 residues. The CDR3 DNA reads TGTGCCAGCAGTTCCCCGAGGCAGGGGCTAACTGAAGCTTTCTTT. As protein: CASSSPRQGLTEAFF.